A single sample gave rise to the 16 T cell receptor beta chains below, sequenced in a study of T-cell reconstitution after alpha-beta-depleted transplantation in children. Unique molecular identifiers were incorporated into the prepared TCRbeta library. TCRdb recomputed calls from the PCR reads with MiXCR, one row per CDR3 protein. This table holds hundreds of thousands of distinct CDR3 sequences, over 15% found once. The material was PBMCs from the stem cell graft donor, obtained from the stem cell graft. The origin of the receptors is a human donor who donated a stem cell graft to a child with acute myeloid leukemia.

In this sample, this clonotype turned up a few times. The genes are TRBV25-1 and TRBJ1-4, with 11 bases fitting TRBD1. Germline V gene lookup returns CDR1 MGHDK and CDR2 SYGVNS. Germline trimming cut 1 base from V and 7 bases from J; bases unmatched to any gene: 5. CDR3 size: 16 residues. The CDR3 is CASSESRTGGSEKLFF. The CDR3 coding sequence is TGTGCCAGCAGTGAATCGCGGACAGGGGGCAGTGAAAAACTGTTTTTT.

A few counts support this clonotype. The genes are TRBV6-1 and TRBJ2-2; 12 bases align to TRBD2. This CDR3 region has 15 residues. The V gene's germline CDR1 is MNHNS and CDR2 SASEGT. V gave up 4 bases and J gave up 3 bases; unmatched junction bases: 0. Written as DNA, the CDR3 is TGTGCCAGCAGTGGGACTAGCGGGGACACCGGGGAGCTGTTTTTT. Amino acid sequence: CASSGTSGDTGELFF.

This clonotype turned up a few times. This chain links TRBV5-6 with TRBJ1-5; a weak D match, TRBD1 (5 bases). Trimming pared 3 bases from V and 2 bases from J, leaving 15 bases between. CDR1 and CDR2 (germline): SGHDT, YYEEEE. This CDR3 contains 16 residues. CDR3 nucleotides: TGTGCCAGCAGCTCCTCTCGGCCGGGGGGCAATCAGCCCCAGCATTTT. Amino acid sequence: CASSSSRPGGNQPQHF.

DNA for the CDR3: TGTGCCAGCAGCTTCGAAGGAGGGAGCACTGAAGCTTTCTTT. Translation gives CASSFEGGSTEAFF. The chain joins TRBV7-8 to TRBJ1-1, with unresolved D. V was shortened by 3 bases and J by 4 bases, with 12 bases between the two germline ends. There are 14 residues in the CDR3. The V gene's germline CDR1 is SGHVS and CDR2 FQNEAQ.

The CDR3 DNA reads TGCAGCGTCGATATACATGACAGGGGGATAGGGGAGCAGTTCTTC. Protein: CSVDIHDRGIGEQFF. The V and J genes are TRBV29-1 and TRBJ2-1; 9 positions agree with TRBD1. Looked up from germline, CDR1 is SQVTM and CDR2 is ANQGSEA. The CDR3 totals 15 residues. The trim removed 6 bases at V and 10 bases at J, leaving 16 bases unmatched.

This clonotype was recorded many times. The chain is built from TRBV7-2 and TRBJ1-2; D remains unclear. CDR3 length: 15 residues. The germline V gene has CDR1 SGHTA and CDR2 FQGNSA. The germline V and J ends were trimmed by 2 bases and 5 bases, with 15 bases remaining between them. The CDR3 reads CASSLTMGRSYGYTF. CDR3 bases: TGTGCCAGCAGCTTAACGATGGGCAGATCTTATGGCTACACCTTC.

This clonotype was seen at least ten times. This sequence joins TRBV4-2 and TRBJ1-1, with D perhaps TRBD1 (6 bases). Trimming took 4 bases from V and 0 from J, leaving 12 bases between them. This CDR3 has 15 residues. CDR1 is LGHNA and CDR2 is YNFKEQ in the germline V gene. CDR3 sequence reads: CASSRDRTMNTEAFF. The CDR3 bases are TGTGCCAGCAGCCGCGACAGGACCATGAACACTGAAGCTTTCTTT.

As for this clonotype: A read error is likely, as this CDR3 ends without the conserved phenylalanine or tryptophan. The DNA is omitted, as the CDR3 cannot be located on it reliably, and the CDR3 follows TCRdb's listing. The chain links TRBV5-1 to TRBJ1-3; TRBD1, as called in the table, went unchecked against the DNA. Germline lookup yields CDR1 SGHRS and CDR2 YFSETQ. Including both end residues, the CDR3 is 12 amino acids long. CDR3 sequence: CASSTPRGFSQG.

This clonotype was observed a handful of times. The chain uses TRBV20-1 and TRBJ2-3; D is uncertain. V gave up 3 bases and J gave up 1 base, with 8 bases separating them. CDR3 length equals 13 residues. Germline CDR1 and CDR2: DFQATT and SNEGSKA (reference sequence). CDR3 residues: CSASMAGTDTQYF. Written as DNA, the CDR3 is TGCAGTGCTAGTATGGCGGGCACAGATACGCAGTATTTT.

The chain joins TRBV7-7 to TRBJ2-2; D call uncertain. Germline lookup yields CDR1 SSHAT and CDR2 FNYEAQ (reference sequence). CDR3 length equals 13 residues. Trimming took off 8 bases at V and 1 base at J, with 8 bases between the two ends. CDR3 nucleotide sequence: TGTGCCAGCGGCGACAAGAACACCGGGGAGCTGTTTTTT. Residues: CASGDKNTGELFF.

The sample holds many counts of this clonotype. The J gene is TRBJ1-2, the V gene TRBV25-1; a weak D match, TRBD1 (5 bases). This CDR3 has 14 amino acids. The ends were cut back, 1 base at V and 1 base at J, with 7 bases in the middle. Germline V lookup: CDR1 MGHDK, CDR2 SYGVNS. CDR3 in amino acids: CASSELDSNYGYTF. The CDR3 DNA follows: TGTGCCAGCAGTGAATTAGACAGTAACTATGGCTACACCTTC.

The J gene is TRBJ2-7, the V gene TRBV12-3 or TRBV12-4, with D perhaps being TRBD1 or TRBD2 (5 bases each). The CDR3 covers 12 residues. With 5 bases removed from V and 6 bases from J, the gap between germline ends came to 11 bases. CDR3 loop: CASSRGVGEQYV. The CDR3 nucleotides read TGTGCCAGCAGTAGAGGGGTGGGCGAGCAGTACGTC.

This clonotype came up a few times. The chain's CDR3 is CASSLQLVDVGELFF. The CDR3 DNA follows: TGTGCCAGCAGCTTGCAACTAGTTGACGTCGGGGAGCTGTTTTTT. The chain carries TRBV5-5 and TRBJ2-2; D is possibly TRBD2 (5 bases). V shed 1 base and J shed 7 bases, with 14 bases lying between them. This CDR3 spans 15 amino acids. The germline V gene has CDR1 SGHKS and CDR2 YYEKEE (reference sequence).

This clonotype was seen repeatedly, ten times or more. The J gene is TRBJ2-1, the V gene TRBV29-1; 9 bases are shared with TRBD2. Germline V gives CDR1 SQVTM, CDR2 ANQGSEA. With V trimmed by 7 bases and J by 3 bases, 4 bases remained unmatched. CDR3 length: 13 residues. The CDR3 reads CSGGGAGYNEQFF. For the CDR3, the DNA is TGCAGCGGCGGGGGGGCCGGCTACAATGAGCAGTTCTTC.

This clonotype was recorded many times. DNA for the CDR3: TGCAGTGCTCGGGACCGGGACAGGGCATCCAATTCACCCCTCCACTTT. The encoded protein is CSARDRDRASNSPLHF. The chain carries TRBV20-1 and TRBJ1-6; 9 bases fit TRBD1. The CDR3 contains 16 residues. The V and J ends lost 5 bases and 7 bases, in that order; junction bases with no gene match: 12. Germline assignment: CDR1 DFQATT and CDR2 SNEGSKA (reference sequence).

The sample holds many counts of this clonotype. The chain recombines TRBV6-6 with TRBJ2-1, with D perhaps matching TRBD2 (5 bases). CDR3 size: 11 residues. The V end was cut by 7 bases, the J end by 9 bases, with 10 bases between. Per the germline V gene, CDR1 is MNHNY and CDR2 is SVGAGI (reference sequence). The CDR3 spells CASTSRGEQFF. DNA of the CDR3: TGTGCCAGCACCTCCCGGGGTGAGCAGTTCTTC.